Given below is one T cell receptor (beta chain) in context. Authors' analysis steps: Reference gene primer amplification in the assay estimated nucleated cell counts. TCRdb's copy holds only in-frame clones and misses some; the assay was immunoSEQ multiplex PCR. The V and J calls and clone size are taken from that table; D and trimming were inferred from the DNA. The data show approximately 270,000 clones, about 89% seen once. The data were taken from a study of blood T cell repertoires in COVID-19. The wider study: From the United States, Italy and Spain came samples of acute and convalescent COVID-19. Sources were T cells, B-cell-depleted T cells, or PBMCs; the material itself was cDNA or gDNA.

This CDR3 is built from 16 residues. Trimming removed 5 bases from V and 0 bases from J, with 14 bases in between. Per the germline V gene, CDR1 is PRHDT and CDR2 is FYEKMQ (reference sequence). What was sequenced was peripheral blood. The TCR originated in a man in his forties or fifties with active or convalescent COVID-19. The V and J genes are TRBV13 and TRBJ2-1, with D maybe TRBD1 (6 bases). The CDR3 bases are TGTGCCAGCAGCCAATCAGGGGTAAGCTCCTACAATGAGCAGTTCTTC. Translated, it gives CASSQSGVSSYNEQFF. Full variable domain (remainder filled in from reference TRBV13 and TRBJ2-1): AAGVIQSPRHLIKEKRETATLKCYPIPRHDTVYWYQQGPGQDPQFLISFYEKMQSDKGSIPDRFSAQQFSDYHSELNMSSLELGDSALYFCASSQSGVSSYNEQFFGPGTRLTVL.